Presented here are 2 T cell receptor beta chains from one specimen sequenced in a study of blood T cell repertoires in COVID-19. The protocol was immunoSEQ multiplex PCR, while the TCRdb copy is restricted to in-frame clones and leaves out a portion. The sample holds approximately 140,000 clones; around 84% are singletons and the top ten take approximately 8.3%. Sequencing used peripheral blood. Receptors originate from a woman in her fifties or sixties with acute or convalescent COVID-19.

This chain uses TRBV27 with TRBJ2-1; TRBD2 is a possible D gene (5 bases). Trimming shortened V by 5 bases and J by 6 bases, and 14 bases separated the two germline ends. Germline V gives CDR1 MNHEY, CDR2 SMNVEV (reference sequence). The CDR3 length is 14 residues. The CDR3 sequence is CASSAVAGVNEQFF. Written as DNA, the CDR3 is TGTGCCAGCAGTGCCGTCGCCGGGGTCAATGAGCAGTTCTTC.

To note about this clone: At one end, the junction sequence differs from germline, possibly due to a read error. The chain is built from TRBV19 and TRBJ2-1; 9 bases are a match to TRBD2. CDR1 and CDR2 from the germline V gene are LNHDA and SQIVND (reference sequence). This CDR3 spans 16 amino acids. DNA for the CDR3: TGTGCCAGTAGTATCCAAGGGACTAGCTCCAACAATGAGCAGTTCTTC. Protein product: CASSIQGTSSNNEQFF.